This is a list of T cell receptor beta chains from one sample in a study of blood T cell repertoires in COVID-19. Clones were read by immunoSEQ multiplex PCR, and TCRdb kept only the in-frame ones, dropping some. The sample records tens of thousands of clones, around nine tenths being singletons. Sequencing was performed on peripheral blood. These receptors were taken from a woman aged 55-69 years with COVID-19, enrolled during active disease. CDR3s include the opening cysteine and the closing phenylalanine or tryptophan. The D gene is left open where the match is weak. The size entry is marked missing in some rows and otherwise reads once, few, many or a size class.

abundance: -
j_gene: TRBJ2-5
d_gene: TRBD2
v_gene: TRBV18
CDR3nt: TGTGCCAGCTCACCCCTTTCAACTAGCGGGCAGGGGGACCAGTACTTC
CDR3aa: CASSPLSTSGQGDQYF

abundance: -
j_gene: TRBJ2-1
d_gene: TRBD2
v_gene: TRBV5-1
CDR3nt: TGCGCCAGCACCCCACTAGCGGCTTCCTACAATGAGCAGTTCTTC
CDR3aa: CASTPLAASYNEQFF

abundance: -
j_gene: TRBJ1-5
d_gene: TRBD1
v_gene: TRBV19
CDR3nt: TGTGCCAGTAAAACGACAGGGGTTAATCAGCCCCAGCATTTT
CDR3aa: CASKTTGVNQPQHF

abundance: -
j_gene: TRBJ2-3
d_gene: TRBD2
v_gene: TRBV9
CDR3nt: TGTGCCAGCAGCGTATGGGGGAGGGACGCAGATACGCAGTATTTT
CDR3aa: CASSVWGRDADTQYF

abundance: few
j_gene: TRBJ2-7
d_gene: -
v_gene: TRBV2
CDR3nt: TGTGCCAGCAGACCAGACAGGAGCTCCTACGAGCAGTACTTC
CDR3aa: CASRPDRSSYEQYF

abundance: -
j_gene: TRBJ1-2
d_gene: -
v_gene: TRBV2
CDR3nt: TGTGCCAGCAGTGGGGCAGCATATGGCTACACCTTC
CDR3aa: CASSGAAYGYTF

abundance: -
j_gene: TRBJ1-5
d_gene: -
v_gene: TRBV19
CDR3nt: TGTGCCAGTACCCGGAGCAATCAGCCCCAGCATTTT
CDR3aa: CASTRSNQPQHF

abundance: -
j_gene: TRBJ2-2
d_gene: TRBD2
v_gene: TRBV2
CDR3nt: TGTGCCAGCAGTGCTAGCGGGAGGGTAAACACCGGGGAGCTGTTTTTT
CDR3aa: CASSASGRVNTGELFF

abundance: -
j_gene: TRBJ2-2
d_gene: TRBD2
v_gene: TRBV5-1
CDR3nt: TGCGCCAGCAAAAGCGGGATAAACACCGGGGAGCTGTTTTTT
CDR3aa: CASKSGINTGELFF

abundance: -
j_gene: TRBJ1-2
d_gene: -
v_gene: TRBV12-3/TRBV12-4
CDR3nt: TGTGCCAGCAGGGAGGGGAACTATGGCTACACCTTC
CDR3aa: CASREGNYGYTF

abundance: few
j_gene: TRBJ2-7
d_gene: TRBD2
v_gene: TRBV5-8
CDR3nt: TGTGCCAGCTCGGGACTAGCGGGAGACGAGCAGTACTTC
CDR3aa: CASSGLAGDEQYF

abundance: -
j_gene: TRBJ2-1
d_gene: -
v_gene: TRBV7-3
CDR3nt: TGTGCCAGCAGCTTAACCCGAGTCGGGGAGCAGTTCTTC
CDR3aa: CASSLTRVGEQFF

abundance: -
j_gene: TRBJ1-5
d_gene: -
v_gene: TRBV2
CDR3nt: TGTGCCAGCAAAGACAGTTATAGCAATCAGCCCCAGCATTTT
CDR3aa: CASKDSYSNQPQHF